Listed below are T cell receptor beta chains from one sample, sequenced in a study of shared clonotypes between healthy human individuals. TCRdb keeps only in-frame clones here, not all; method: immunoSEQ multiplex PCR. The sample shows 150,000 to 200,000 clones, 90% to 95% of them seen only once. Sequencing used naive CD4+ T cells sorted from blood. These receptors all come from a woman in her 30s in good health. The CDR3 runs from the conserved cysteine through the conserved F or W. D genes are given only for firm matches. Only part of the rows carry a size: once, few, many, or a class if the clone is expanded.

j_call: TRBJ2-5
clone_size: .
v_call: TRBV7-9
d_call: .
cdr3_aa: CASSFKGRGKETQYF
cdr3_nt: TGTGCCAGCAGCTTTAAGGGCCGGGGTAAAGAGACCCAGTACTTC

j_call: TRBJ1-5
clone_size: .
v_call: TRBV6-4
d_call: .
cdr3_aa: CASGVDINQPQHF
cdr3_nt: TGTGCCAGCGGGGTTGATATCAATCAGCCCCAGCATTTT

j_call: TRBJ1-5
clone_size: .
v_call: TRBV6-6
d_call: .
cdr3_aa: CASSLEGKSQPQHF
cdr3_nt: TGTGCCAGCAGTCTGGAGGGGAAGAGTCAGCCCCAGCATTTT

j_call: TRBJ1-2
clone_size: .
v_call: TRBV19
d_call: .
cdr3_aa: CASRVGTRPGRYTF
cdr3_nt: TGTGCCAGTAGGGTGGGCACCCGGCCAGGGCGCTACACCTTC

j_call: TRBJ1-5
clone_size: .
v_call: TRBV19
d_call: .
cdr3_aa: CASSIYKGYSNQPQHF
cdr3_nt: TGTGCCAGTAGTATATATAAGGGGTATAGCAATCAGCCCCAGCATTTT

j_call: TRBJ2-6
clone_size: .
v_call: TRBV27
d_call: .
cdr3_aa: CASSFSGANVLTF
cdr3_nt: TGTGCCAGCAGTTTCTCTGGGGCCAACGTCCTGACTTTC

j_call: TRBJ2-3
clone_size: .
v_call: TRBV29-1
d_call: TRBD1
cdr3_aa: CSVERDRGKTDTQYF
cdr3_nt: TGCAGCGTTGAACGGGACAGGGGGAAAACAGATACGCAGTATTTT

j_call: TRBJ2-1
clone_size: .
v_call: TRBV7-9
d_call: .
cdr3_aa: CASSFNPSENYNEQFF
cdr3_nt: TGTGCCAGCAGCTTTAACCCGTCGGAGAACTACAATGAGCAGTTCTTC

j_call: TRBJ2-3
clone_size: .
v_call: TRBV18
d_call: .
cdr3_aa: CASSSTDTQYF
cdr3_nt: TGTGCCAGCTCATCCACAGATACGCAGTATTTT

j_call: TRBJ2-7
clone_size: .
v_call: TRBV10-3
d_call: TRBD1
cdr3_aa: CAISGTGTGDSEQYF
cdr3_nt: TGTGCCATCAGTGGGACCGGGACAGGGGATAGCGAGCAGTACTTC

j_call: TRBJ1-1
clone_size: .
v_call: TRBV28
d_call: .
cdr3_aa: CASSETNTEAFF
cdr3_nt: TGTGCCAGCAGTGAAACGAACACTGAAGCTTTCTTT

j_call: TRBJ2-3
clone_size: .
v_call: TRBV10-3
d_call: .
cdr3_aa: CAISESIGLTDTQYF
cdr3_nt: TGTGCCATCAGTGAGTCTATCGGCTTGACAGATACGCAGTATTTT

j_call: TRBJ1-5
clone_size: .
v_call: TRBV4-1
d_call: .
cdr3_aa: CASSQDPGQPQHF
cdr3_nt: TGCGCCAGCAGCCAAGATCCGGGACAGCCCCAGCATTTT

j_call: TRBJ1-1
clone_size: .
v_call: TRBV28
d_call: .
cdr3_aa: CASSGGEPNTEAFF
cdr3_nt: TGTGCCAGCAGTGGGGGAGAACCAAACACTGAAGCTTTCTTT

j_call: TRBJ2-6
clone_size: .
v_call: TRBV25-1
d_call: .
cdr3_aa: CASSVPDGSGANVLTF
cdr3_nt: TGTGCCAGCAGTGTCCCCGACGGCTCTGGGGCCAACGTCCTGACTTTC

j_call: TRBJ2-7
clone_size: few
v_call: TRBV10-3
d_call: TRBD1
cdr3_aa: CAISESPTGEYSYEQYF
cdr3_nt: TGTGCCATCAGTGAGTCGCCCACAGGGGAATACTCCTACGAGCAGTACTTC

j_call: TRBJ2-7
clone_size: .
v_call: TRBV19
d_call: .
cdr3_aa: CASSITGGNDEQYF
cdr3_nt: TGTGCCAGTAGTATAACCGGGGGCAACGACGAGCAGTACTTC

j_call: TRBJ1-1
clone_size: .
v_call: TRBV18
d_call: TRBD1
cdr3_aa: CASSPDREWPEAFF
cdr3_nt: TGTGCCAGCTCACCCGACAGGGAGTGGCCTGAAGCTTTCTTT

j_call: TRBJ2-7
clone_size: .
v_call: TRBV2
d_call: .
cdr3_aa: CASSERSYEQYF
cdr3_nt: TGTGCCAGCAGTGAACGCTCCTACGAGCAGTACTTC

j_call: TRBJ2-7
clone_size: .
v_call: TRBV10-2
d_call: TRBD1
cdr3_aa: CASRGQGLTYEQYF
cdr3_nt: TGCGCCAGCAGAGGACAGGGGTTAACCTACGAGCAGTACTTC

j_call: TRBJ1-2
clone_size: .
v_call: TRBV6-5
d_call: .
cdr3_aa: CASSRGGRGYTF
cdr3_nt: TGTGCCAGCAGCCGAGGGGGTCGTGGCTACACCTTC

j_call: TRBJ2-3
clone_size: once
v_call: TRBV6-5
d_call: TRBD2
cdr3_aa: CASSYSRLAGADTQYF
cdr3_nt: TGTGCCAGCAGTTACTCCAGACTAGCGGGGGCAGATACGCAGTATTTT

j_call: TRBJ2-7
clone_size: .
v_call: TRBV28
d_call: .
cdr3_aa: CASRSRGPYEQYF
cdr3_nt: TGTGCCAGCAGGTCCAGGGGCCCCTACGAGCAGTACTTC